The present TCR beta chain was sequenced within a study of T-cell memory formation after mild COVID-19. With V trimmed by 3 bases and J by 8 bases, 3 bases remained unmatched. The V gene's germline CDR1 is MRHNA and CDR2 SNTAGT. CDR3 length equals 13 residues. TCRdb used MiXCR to reprocess the 5' RACE reads, holding one entry per CDR3 protein. The data contain under 600,000 distinct CDR3 sequences, roughly 20% of them singletons. The sequence was collected from an adult woman who had mild COVID-19 (a few samples of this study predate the infection). Cell type and time point are not known. The chain is built from TRBV6-4 and TRBJ1-2; TRBD1 matches 10 bases. The specimen sequenced was PBMCs or a T cell subset sorted from them (not recorded which). The CDR3 region is CASSEGQGYGYTF. CDR3 nucleotide sequence: TGTGCCAGCAGTGAGGGACAGGGGTACGGCTACACCTTC.